Listed below are T cell receptor beta chains from one sample, sequenced in a study of cytomegalovirus exposure and HLA in healthy donors. The protocol was immunoSEQ multiplex PCR, while the TCRdb copy is restricted to in-frame clones and leaves out a portion. The data show around 130,000 clones, around 80% seen once. Sequencing was performed on PBMCs. The receptors stem from a woman aged 40 to 55 in good health and CMV-seronegative. CDR3s leave out the opening cysteine and the closing phenylalanine or tryptophan. The order of the fields is V gene, CDR3 protein.

v_gene: TRBV7-3
CDR3aa: ASSFGRIATLSEAF

v_gene: TRBV6-6
CDR3aa: ASSRPLAGETDTQY

v_gene: TRBV9
CDR3aa: ASSVRGGGPTDTQY

v_gene: TRBV4-1
CDR3aa: ASSQGSLYYNEQF

v_gene: TRBV6-5
CDR3aa: ASRPWEQVGYEQY

v_gene: TRBV4-1
CDR3aa: ASSPYRGGNQPQH

v_gene: TRBV27
CDR3aa: ASRQGPEAF

v_gene: TRBV4-2
CDR3aa: ASSQVFGGADEQY

v_gene: TRBV11-1
CDR3aa: ASSLEFLGAEQY

v_gene: TRBV4-1
CDR3aa: ASSQVQTGGDNSPLH

v_gene: TRBV7-2
CDR3aa: ASSWGGTYEQY

v_gene: TRBV4-2
CDR3aa: ASSQDGQLNEKLF

v_gene: TRBV28
CDR3aa: ASSSGAGAGELF

v_gene: TRBV7-2
CDR3aa: ASSPRGAQETQY

v_gene: TRBV28
CDR3aa: ASSKGPGTFSPLH

v_gene: TRBV7-9
CDR3aa: ASSLAEAQGHNQPQH

v_gene: TRBV4-1
CDR3aa: ASSQGQGTYEQY

v_gene: TRBV28
CDR3aa: ASKKQGRTEAF

v_gene: TRBV2
CDR3aa: ASSAGAGDTQY

v_gene: TRBV6-6
CDR3aa: ASTLQGPRGYT